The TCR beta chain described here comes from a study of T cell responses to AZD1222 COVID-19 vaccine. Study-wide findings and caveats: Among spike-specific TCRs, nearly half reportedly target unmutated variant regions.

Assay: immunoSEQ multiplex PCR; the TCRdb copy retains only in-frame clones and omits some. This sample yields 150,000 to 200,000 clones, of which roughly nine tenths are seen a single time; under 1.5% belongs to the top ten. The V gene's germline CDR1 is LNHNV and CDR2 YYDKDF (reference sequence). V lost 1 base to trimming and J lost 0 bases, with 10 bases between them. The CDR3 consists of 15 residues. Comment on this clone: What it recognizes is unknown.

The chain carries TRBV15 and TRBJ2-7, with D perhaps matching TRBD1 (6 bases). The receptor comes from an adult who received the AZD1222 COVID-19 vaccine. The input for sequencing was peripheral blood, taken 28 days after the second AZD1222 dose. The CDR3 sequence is CATSRGQGSSYEQYF. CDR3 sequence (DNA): TGTGCCACCAGCAGAGGGCAGGGGAGCTCCTACGAGCAGTACTTC.